This TCR beta chain derives from a study of cytomegalovirus exposure and HLA in healthy donors. The study ran its PCR with 60 Vbeta and 13 Jbeta primers. Per the original methods: Later, an analysis found 75 million to 90 million unique TCR beta chains, and about 10 million of these were shared. Profiling relied on immunoSEQ multiplex PCR, and the TCRdb table lists in-frame clones only, not all of them. V and J calls plus clone size are reproduced from that table; the DNA served to infer D and trimming. Its clone listing holds around 100,000 clones. The V gene's germline CDR1 is SNHLY and CDR2 FYNNEI. The CDR3 has 14 amino acids. Trimming removed 7 bases at V and 0 bases at J, with 12 bases between. Whole-study findings and limits: In vitro data verified a few CMV-associated chains as specific for CMV antigens. V- and J-gene trimming in TCR beta was tied to a missense DCLRE1C variant by an analysis performed later.

Note on this clone: Its antigen is as yet unknown.

This sequence was found in a middle-aged man in good health and CMV-seronegative. The rearrangement links TRBV2 to TRBJ1-1; weak D call: TRBD1 (6 bases). The specimen sequenced was PBMCs. This CDR3 is CASKSRGLNTEAFF. CDR3 sequence (DNA): TGTGCCAGCAAATCGCGGGGGCTGAACACTGAAGCTTTCTTT. The whole variable domain, filled in from reference TRBV2 and TRBJ1-1, reads EPEVTQTPSHQVTQMGQEVILRCVPISNHLYFYWYRQILGQKVEFLVSFYNNEISEKSEIFDDQFSVERPDGSNFTLKIRSTKLEDSAMYFCASKSRGLNTEAFFGQGTRLTVV.